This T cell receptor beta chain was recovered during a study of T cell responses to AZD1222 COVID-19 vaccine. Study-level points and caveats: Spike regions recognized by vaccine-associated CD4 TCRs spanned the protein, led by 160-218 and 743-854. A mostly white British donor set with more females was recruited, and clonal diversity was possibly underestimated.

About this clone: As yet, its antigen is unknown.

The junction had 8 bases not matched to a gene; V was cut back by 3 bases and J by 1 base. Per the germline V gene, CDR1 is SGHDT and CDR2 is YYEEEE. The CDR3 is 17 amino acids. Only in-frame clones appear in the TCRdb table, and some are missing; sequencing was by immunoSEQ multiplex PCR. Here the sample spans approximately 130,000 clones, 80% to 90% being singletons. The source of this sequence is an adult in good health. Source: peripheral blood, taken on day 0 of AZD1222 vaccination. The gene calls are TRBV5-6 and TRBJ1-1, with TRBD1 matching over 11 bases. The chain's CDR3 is CASSSRTGGVWNTEAFF. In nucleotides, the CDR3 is TGTGCCAGCAGCTCGCGGACAGGGGGCGTTTGGAACACTGAAGCTTTCTTT.